Below are 28 T cell receptor beta chains sequenced from a single sample in a study of regulatory dendritic cells for organ transplantation. Produced via immunoSEQ multiplex PCR; TCRdb's table is partial and in-frame only. The sample contains about 30,000 clones, approximately 79% of which appear only once. The sequencing sample was made of memory CD4+ T cells from blood. Sample subset: CD45RO+ memory T cells. These receptors were collected from a human donor in good health.

This clone turned up a few times. This chain joins TRBV6-4 and TRBJ2-2, with D unresolved. Germline CDR1 is MRHNA and CDR2 is SNTAGT. The V end was cut by 6 bases, the J end by 0 bases, with 5 bases between. This CDR3 region has 13 residues. CDR3: CASSLANTGELFF. For the CDR3, the DNA is TGTGCCAGCAGCCTAGCGAACACCGGGGAGCTGTTTTTT.

The CDR3 spells CASSLNEGRSQETQYF. The CDR3 coding sequence is TGTGCCAGCAGCTTGAACGAGGGACGGAGCCAAGAGACCCAGTACTTC. The genes are TRBV5-8 and TRBJ2-5; D may be TRBD1 or TRBD2 (5 bases each). The V end lost 1 base, the J end lost 1 base, and 14 bases lay between the germline ends. This CDR3 has 16 residues. The germline CDR1 and CDR2 sequences are SGHTS and YDEGEE.

The chain recombines TRBV11-1 with TRBJ2-3; possible D gene TRBD2, 5 bases. From germline, CDR1 is SGHAT and CDR2 FQDESV (reference sequence). With 5 bases removed from V and 2 bases from J, the gap between germline ends came to 17 bases. The CDR3 sequence is 16 residues long. This CDR3 reads CASSPRGPQYTDTQYF. The CDR3 region has the DNA TGTGCCAGCAGCCCTCGGGGTCCGCAGTACACAGATACGCAGTATTTT.

The V gene is TRBV28, the J gene TRBJ2-7; TRBD2 matches 8 bases. The trim removed 8 bases at V and 6 bases at J, leaving 15 bases unmatched. Germline V CDR1 and CDR2: MDHEN, SYDVKM. This CDR3 has 15 amino acids. The CDR3 DNA reads as TGTGCCAGCGGAAACGCGGTAGCGGGGCCCCTCGAGCAGTACTTC. Translation: CASGNAVAGPLEQYF.

The rearrangement joins TRBV6-5 to TRBJ2-7; D is ambiguous. CDR1 and CDR2 (germline): MNHEY, SVGAGI. The germline V and J ends were trimmed by 5 bases and 0 bases, with 11 bases remaining between them. This CDR3 spans 14 amino acids. The DNA of the CDR3 is TGTGCCAGCAGTCCTACGGATAGCTCCTACGAGCAGTACTTC. It specifies CASSPTDSSYEQYF.

This clone has more than one count but fewer than ten. The rearrangement joins TRBV6-4 to TRBJ1-4; the D is unclear. V was cut by 7 bases and J by 4 bases, with 7 bases left in between. The CDR3 loop spans 12 amino acids. In germline, CDR1 is MRHNA, CDR2 SNTAGT. CDR3 in DNA: TGTGCCAGCACCGGATTTAATGAAAAACTGTTTTTT. As protein: CASTGFNEKLFF.

The genes are TRBV10-1 and TRBJ1-1, with D perhaps TRBD1 (5 bases). Trimming cost V 2 bases and J 0 bases, with 10 bases left between them. From germline, CDR1 is WNHNN and CDR2 SYGVQD (reference sequence). This CDR3 is 15 amino acids long. The CDR3 sequence is CASSEGACLNTEAFF. CDR3 nucleotide sequence: TGCGCCAGCAGTGAGGGGGCCTGTTTGAACACTGAAGCTTTCTTT.

This chain uses TRBV10-2 with TRBJ2-2; D gene ambiguous. There are 16 residues in the CDR3. Trimming stripped 4 bases from V and 0 bases from J, with 12 bases between. Germline V CDR1 and CDR2: WSHSY, SAAADI. In DNA, the CDR3 is TGCGCCAGCAGTGTAATTCGCCCATCGAACACCGGGGAGCTGTTTTTT. Translating it yields CASSVIRPSNTGELFF.

The rearrangement joins TRBV5-8 to TRBJ2-2; no reliable D call. Trimming took 5 bases from V and 3 from J, leaving 8 bases between them. CDR1 and CDR2 from the germline V gene are SGHTS and YDEGEE. CDR3 length: 13 amino acids. The CDR3 spells CASSFDYTGELFF. The CDR3 DNA reads TGTGCCAGCAGTTTCGACTACACCGGGGAGCTGTTTTTT.

This clone was picked up one time. The rearrangement uses TRBV4-2 and TRBJ2-3; TRBD2 matches at 8 bases. The CDR3 covers 18 residues. J lost 0 bases, V lost 1 base, and 9 bases had no gene match. The V gene's germline CDR1 is LGHNA and CDR2 YNFKEQ. The CDR3 loop reads CASSQGDGGAFSTDTQYF. CDR3 in DNA: TGTGCCAGCAGCCAAGGAGACGGGGGGGCTTTTAGCACAGATACGCAGTATTTT.

This rearrangement joins TRBV19 to TRBJ2-5; D might be TRBD1 (6 bases). CDR3 length: 16 amino acids. Trimming stripped 6 bases from V and 2 bases from J, with 19 bases between. The V gene's germline CDR1 is LNHDA and CDR2 SQIVND (reference sequence). This CDR3 reads CASSKLDRPLQETQYF. Written as DNA, the CDR3 is TGTGCCAGTAGCAAGTTGGACAGACCACTACAAGAGACCCAGTACTTC.

V gene TRBV5-1 combines with J gene TRBJ2-7; TRBD1 is a possible D gene (6 bases). CDR1 is SGHRS, CDR2 YFSETQ, per germline. The CDR3 is 15 residues long. V gave up 4 bases and J gave up 1 base, with 15 bases separating them. The CDR3 loop is CASSVTGSSSYEQYF. DNA for the CDR3: TGCGCCAGCAGCGTAACAGGGTCCTCTTCCTACGAGCAGTACTTC.

The chain recombines TRBV6-5 with TRBJ1-2, with 7 bases matching TRBD1. There are 14 residues in the CDR3. Unmatched junction bases numbered 7, after V lost 6 bases and J lost 3 bases. Germline V gives CDR1 MNHEY, CDR2 SVGAGI. The CDR3 is CASRQLGTDYGYTF. The CDR3 nucleotides read TGTGCCAGCAGGCAGCTCGGGACAGACTATGGCTACACCTTC.

V and J are TRBV5-1 and TRBJ2-2; no firm D call. The CDR3 is 15 amino acids. Germline V gene lookup returns CDR1 SGHRS and CDR2 YFSETQ. Deletions cut 0 bases from V and 2 bases from J, with 8 bases between. CDR3 amino acids: CASSLAIGNTGELFF. Here the CDR3 DNA reads TGCGCCAGCAGCTTGGCCATCGGAAACACCGGGGAGCTGTTTTTT.

This clone was detected a few times. The genes are TRBV4-2 and TRBJ2-1; 7 bases are shared with TRBD2. The junction had 3 bases not matched to a gene; V was cut back by 1 base and J by 0 bases. Per germline, CDR1 LGHNA and CDR2 YNFKEQ. This CDR3 has 16 amino acids. CDR3: CASSQVRTSSYNEQFF. The CDR3, as DNA: TGTGCCAGCAGCCAAGTGAGGACTAGCTCCTACAATGAGCAGTTCTTC.

CDR3 region: CASSLEVWPQETQYF. CDR3 nucleotides: TGTGCCAGCAGCTTAGAAGTTTGGCCCCAAGAGACCCAGTACTTC. The chain combines TRBV11-2 with TRBJ2-5; D is unresolved. This CDR3 region has 15 residues. From germline, CDR1 is SGHAT and CDR2 FQNNGV. V was cut by 0 bases and J by 1 base, with 9 bases left in between.

This chain joins TRBV21-1 and TRBJ2-1; TRBD1 was called by the table and not checked on the DNA. TRBV21-1 is a pseudogene. This CDR3 region has 20 residues. This chain's CDR3 is CASSKASKQKGQGSYNEQFF. The CDR3 DNA reads as TGTGCCAGCAGCAAAGCATCTAAGCAAAAGGGACAGGGCTCCTACAATGAGCAGTTCTTC.

The chain has TRBV7-6 and TRBJ2-3; 9 positions agree with TRBD2. CDR1 is SGHVS, CDR2 FNYEAQ, per germline. This CDR3 region has 16 residues. V was clipped by 5 bases and J by 3 bases; unmatched bases: 9. As DNA, the CDR3 is TGTGCCAGCAGCCGCGCGGGCGGGAGGGCTACAGATACGCAGTATTTT. It yields the protein CASSRAGGRATDTQYF. The full variable domain, its missing parts supplied by reference TRBV7-6 and TRBJ2-3, is GAGVSQSPRYKVTKRGQDVALRCDPISGHVSLYWYRQALGQGPEFLTYFNYEAQQDKSGLPNDRFSAERPEGSISTLTIQRTEQRDSAMYRCASSRAGGRATDTQYFGPGTRLTVL.

The table lists this clone with a few counts. The chain has TRBV29-1 and TRBJ2-2; TRBD1 aligns across 8 bases. Germline CDR1 is SQVTM and CDR2 is ANQGSEA. V lost 5 bases, J lost 2 bases, and 4 bases stayed unmatched. The CDR3 contains 14 residues. CDR3: CSVLDRDNTGELFF. The CDR3 nucleotides read TGCAGCGTTTTGGACAGGGACAACACCGGGGAGCTGTTTTTT.

V usage is TRBV21-1 and J usage is TRBJ2-5; the table's D gene call, TRBD1, was not cross checked with the DNA. TRBV21-1 is a pseudogene segment. The CDR3 totals 16 residues. The CDR3 region is CASSKVRDRGQETQYF. CDR3 nucleotides: TGTGCCAGCAGCAAAGTTCGGGACAGGGGTCAAGAGACCCAGTACTTC.

V usage is TRBV30 and J usage is TRBJ2-7, with TRBD1 matching 7 bases. The V gene end was trimmed by 3 bases and the J gene end by 5 bases; junction bases not matched to a gene: 10. Germline CDR1 and CDR2: GTSNPN and SVGIG (reference sequence). The CDR3 has 14 residues. The CDR3 loop is CAWSRLTGFNEQYF. The DNA for the CDR3 is TGTGCCTGGAGCAGGCTGACAGGGTTCAACGAGCAGTACTTC.

The gene calls are TRBV15 and TRBJ2-5; D is tentatively TRBD1 or TRBD2 (6 bases each). Germline V gene sequence: CDR1 LNHNV, CDR2 YYDKDF (reference sequence). CDR3 length: 15 residues. V was trimmed by 2 bases and J by 2 bases, leaving 12 bases between them. The chain's CDR3 is CATSRHGGPQETQYF. Here the CDR3 DNA reads TGTGCCACCAGCAGACACGGGGGCCCTCAAGAGACCCAGTACTTC.

The chain has TRBV6-5 and TRBJ2-3; D perhaps matches TRBD1 (6 bases). The V end was cut by 0 bases, the J end by 8 bases, with 12 bases between. The CDR3 sequence is 14 residues long. Germline V CDR1 and CDR2: MNHEY, SVGAGI. For the CDR3, the DNA is TGTGCCAGCAGTTACTCGGGGACACTGAGTACGCAGTATTTT. Translating it yields CASSYSGTLSTQYF.

The CDR3 region is CASSLVWDETQYF. The CDR3 DNA reads as TGTGCCAGCAGCTTAGTTTGGGACGAGACCCAGTACTTC. This chain connects TRBV7-2 to TRBJ2-5; D might be TRBD1 or TRBD2, each matching 5 bases. Germline V gene data show CDR1 as SGHTA and CDR2 as FQGNSA. V was shortened by 1 base and J by 5 bases, with 8 bases between the two germline ends. This CDR3 has 13 residues.

The V gene is TRBV5-6, the J gene TRBJ1-1, with a weak D call TRBD1 (5 bases). CDR1 is SGHDT and CDR2 is YYEEEE in the germline V gene. The V gene lost 4 bases and the J gene lost 5 bases, with 21 bases spanning the gap. The CDR3 has 16 residues. The CDR3 DNA follows: TGTGCCAGCAGCACCCGGTTTCAGGGATCGGGGACTGAAGCTTTCTTT. Its protein product is CASSTRFQGSGTEAFF.

In the case of this clone: This clone may be a read error of a much larger clone one base away. The chain recombines TRBV5-4 with TRBJ2-7; 8 bases line up with TRBD1. CDR1 is SGHNT and CDR2 is YYREEE in the germline V gene (reference sequence). The CDR3 loop spans 16 amino acids. The junction had 15 bases not matched to a gene; V was cut back by 4 bases and J by 6 bases. The CDR3, as DNA: TGTGCCAGCAGCCCTGGGCCGGGGACAGGAAGTCCCGAGCAGTACTTC. It is translated as CASSPGPGTGSPEQYF.

V gene TRBV7-9 combines with J gene TRBJ2-7, with D possibly matching TRBD2 (6 bases). The V gene's germline CDR1 is SEHNR and CDR2 FQNEAQ (reference sequence). Trimming stripped 6 bases from V and 4 bases from J, with 10 bases between. The CDR3 has 12 residues. The CDR3 DNA reads as TGTGCCAGCAGAACGGAGGGGTACGAGCAGTACTTC. It translates to CASRTEGYEQYF.

This clone was picked up one time. This chain connects TRBV15 to TRBJ2-7, with no clear D. Germline V CDR1 and CDR2: LNHNV, YYDKDF (reference sequence). The CDR3 is made up of 13 amino acids. Trimming stripped 0 bases from V and 6 bases from J, with 9 bases between. This chain's CDR3 is CATSRDLEREQYF. The CDR3 region has the DNA TGTGCCACCAGCAGAGATCTGGAGCGCGAGCAGTACTTC.